This T cell receptor (beta chain) emerged from a study of spatial heterogeneity in lung cancer. Overall study context: The average count in raw reads for each unique TCR and UMI combination exceeded 9.5 appearances.

Indicated time point: sample taken at primary tumor resection. The authors sequenced whole RNA from tumor, nontumor lung or frozen PBMC without sorting. The cohort: some 70 early-stage, untreated non-small cell lung cancer patients. There are 12 residues in the CDR3. Trimming left V 3 bases short and J 8 bases short, with 8 bases between. The germline CDR1 and CDR2 sequences are SGHDN and FVKESK. This clonotype was recorded at least ten times. Each TCR cDNA molecule bore a unique molecular identifier. Via MiXCR, TCRdb re-called the 5' RACE reads, giving one row per CDR3 protein. The sample consists of some 23,000 distinct CDR3 sequences, approximately 7% of them appearing once.

Sequencing used PBMCs, obtained at surgery. The sequence derives from a male donor with early-stage non-small cell lung cancer. The chain recombines TRBV14 with TRBJ2-1, with a weak D call TRBD1 (5 bases). For the CDR3, the DNA is TGTGCCAGCAGCCAGGGGCCCTATGAGCAGTTCTTC. It translates to CASSQGPYEQFF.